Listed below are T cell receptor beta chains from one sample, sequenced in a study of CD8 T cells in Susac syndrome. In TCRdb, the immunoSEQ multiplex PCR reads were re-called with MiXCR into one record per CDR3 protein. Of roughly 200,000 distinct CDR3 sequences listed, about 95% were seen once; the top ten hold around 0.11%. Sequenced input: CD4+ T cells from PBMCs. The source of these receptors is a human donor in good health. Each CDR3 is given with its conserved first and last residue. Fields, in order: D gene, J gene, clone size, V gene, CDR3 DNA, CDR3 protein. D genes are given only for firm matches. The size of a clone is reported for some rows only, either as once, few or many, or as a class for expanded clones.

D gene: NA
J gene: TRBJ2-2
clone size: NA
V gene: TRBV27
CDR3 DNA: TGTGCCAGCAGTTCCCAAATAACCACCGGGGAGCTGTTTTTT
CDR3 protein: CASSSQITTGELFF

D gene: NA
J gene: TRBJ2-1
clone size: NA
V gene: TRBV6-5
CDR3 DNA: TGTGCCAGCAGTTACTCCGGTCTCAGCTCCTACAATGAGCAGTTCTTC
CDR3 protein: CASSYSGLSSYNEQFF

D gene: NA
J gene: TRBJ2-1
clone size: few
V gene: TRBV7-2
CDR3 DNA: TGTGCCAGCAGCTTATCGGGGGATGAGCAGTTCTTC
CDR3 protein: CASSLSGDEQFF

D gene: NA
J gene: TRBJ1-2
clone size: NA
V gene: TRBV4-3
CDR3 DNA: TGCGCCAGCAGCGGATGGCAGGGAACGTTCCAACAGAACTATGGCTACACCTTC
CDR3 protein: CASSGWQGTFQQNYGYTF

D gene: NA
J gene: TRBJ2-1
clone size: NA
V gene: TRBV12-3/TRBV12-4
CDR3 DNA: TGTGCCAGCAGTTTTGAGCCATCCTACAATGAGCAGTTCTTC
CDR3 protein: CASSFEPSYNEQFF

D gene: TRBD1
J gene: TRBJ2-7
clone size: NA
V gene: TRBV24-1
CDR3 DNA: TGTGCCACCAGTGCGGGACAGGGGTCTTACGAGCAGTACTTC
CDR3 protein: CATSAGQGSYEQYF

D gene: NA
J gene: TRBJ1-5
clone size: once
V gene: TRBV20-1
CDR3 DNA: TGCAGTGCTAGTAAAGGGGACGGTCAGCCCCAGCATTTT
CDR3 protein: CSASKGDGQPQHF

D gene: NA
J gene: TRBJ2-1
clone size: NA
V gene: TRBV20-1
CDR3 DNA: TGCAGTGCTAGTCTTGGGGGGTCTCTTGGGCAGTTCTTC
CDR3 protein: CSASLGGSLGQFF

D gene: NA
J gene: TRBJ2-1
clone size: NA
V gene: TRBV20-1
CDR3 DNA: TGCAGTGCTGGTGGTCCGGGACTGCGTTACAATGAGCAGTTCTTC
CDR3 protein: CSAGGPGLRYNEQFF

D gene: NA
J gene: TRBJ2-5
clone size: NA
V gene: TRBV7-2
CDR3 DNA: TGTGCCAGCAGCTTAGGGGGCGCGGGAGAGACCCAGTACTTC
CDR3 protein: CASSLGGAGETQYF

D gene: NA
J gene: TRBJ2-5
clone size: NA
V gene: TRBV6-2/TRBV6-3
CDR3 DNA: TGTGCCAGCAGGGAGGAAGGGACCCAGTACTTC
CDR3 protein: CASREEGTQYF

D gene: TRBD1
J gene: TRBJ2-2
clone size: NA
V gene: TRBV11-2
CDR3 DNA: TGTGCCAGCAGCAGGGACAGGGACGCCGGGGAGCTGTTTTTT
CDR3 protein: CASSRDRDAGELFF

D gene: TRBD2
J gene: TRBJ2-1
clone size: NA
V gene: TRBV7-3
CDR3 DNA: TGTGCTAGCAGCCCGCGGACTAGCTCTGATGAGCAGTTCTTC
CDR3 protein: CASSPRTSSDEQFF

D gene: TRBD1
J gene: TRBJ2-5
clone size: NA
V gene: TRBV11-2
CDR3 DNA: TGTGCCAGCAGCCTGGGACAGGTGTACCAAGAGACCCAGTACTTC
CDR3 protein: CASSLGQVYQETQYF

D gene: TRBD2
J gene: TRBJ2-5
clone size: NA
V gene: TRBV5-1
CDR3 DNA: TGCGCCAGCAGCTTGGAAGCGGGAGGGTTAGAGACCCAGTACTTC
CDR3 protein: CASSLEAGGLETQYF

D gene: TRBD2
J gene: TRBJ2-1
clone size: NA
V gene: TRBV7-3
CDR3 DNA: TGTGCCAGCAGCTTAATGGGGACTAGGAGCAATGAGCAGTTCTTC
CDR3 protein: CASSLMGTRSNEQFF

D gene: NA
J gene: TRBJ2-5
clone size: NA
V gene: TRBV29-1
CDR3 DNA: TGCAGCGTTGATGCCGGGGGGGACAGTTTGTACTTC
CDR3 protein: CSVDAGGDSLYF

D gene: NA
J gene: TRBJ1-1
clone size: once
V gene: TRBV6-6
CDR3 DNA: TGTGCCAGCAGTAATCCCCGGAACACTGAAGCTTTCTTT
CDR3 protein: CASSNPRNTEAFF

D gene: TRBD2
J gene: TRBJ2-7
clone size: NA
V gene: TRBV3-1
CDR3 DNA: TGTGCCAGCAGCCAGGGACTAGCGGGAGGGTACGAGCAGTACTTC
CDR3 protein: CASSQGLAGGYEQYF

D gene: TRBD2
J gene: TRBJ2-3
clone size: NA
V gene: TRBV19
CDR3 DNA: TGTGCCAGTAGTATACTAGCGGGAGATACAGATACGCAGTATTTT
CDR3 protein: CASSILAGDTDTQYF

D gene: NA
J gene: TRBJ2-2
clone size: NA
V gene: TRBV30
CDR3 DNA: TGTGCCTGGGAGAACTACTCCTCGCCTGCCACCGGGGAGCTGTTTTTT
CDR3 protein: CAWENYSSPATGELFF

D gene: NA
J gene: TRBJ2-5
clone size: NA
V gene: TRBV15
CDR3 DNA: TGTGCCACCAGCAGAGATCTCCGTGGACAAGAGACCCAGTACTTC
CDR3 protein: CATSRDLRGQETQYF

D gene: NA
J gene: TRBJ2-3
clone size: NA
V gene: TRBV12-3/TRBV12-4
CDR3 DNA: TGTGCCAGCAGTCCCGACAGGGATACGCAGTATTTT
CDR3 protein: CASSPDRDTQYF

D gene: TRBD1
J gene: TRBJ2-2
clone size: NA
V gene: TRBV18
CDR3 DNA: TGTGCCAGCTCACCAGGGACAGGCGGGACCGGGGAGCTGTTTTTT
CDR3 protein: CASSPGTGGTGELFF

D gene: TRBD1
J gene: TRBJ2-7
clone size: NA
V gene: TRBV12-3/TRBV12-4
CDR3 DNA: TGTGCCAGCAGTTTGGACAGGGGTCCCGAGCAGTACTTC
CDR3 protein: CASSLDRGPEQYF

D gene: TRBD1
J gene: TRBJ2-1
clone size: NA
V gene: TRBV5-6
CDR3 DNA: TGTGCCAGCAGCCAACCGGGACAGATCAATGAGCAGTTCTTC
CDR3 protein: CASSQPGQINEQFF

D gene: TRBD1
J gene: TRBJ2-1
clone size: NA
V gene: TRBV20-1
CDR3 DNA: TGCAGTGCTAGCCAGGGGGATGAGCAGTTCTTC
CDR3 protein: CSASQGDEQFF

D gene: NA
J gene: TRBJ2-7
clone size: NA
V gene: TRBV15
CDR3 DNA: TGTGCCACCAGCAGAGAGGTGTACGAGCAGTACTTC
CDR3 protein: CATSREVYEQYF

D gene: NA
J gene: TRBJ2-1
clone size: NA
V gene: TRBV19
CDR3 DNA: TGTGCCAGTAGTATTCAGCGGGCCTACAATGAGCAGTTCTTC
CDR3 protein: CASSIQRAYNEQFF

D gene: TRBD1
J gene: TRBJ1-5
clone size: NA
V gene: TRBV16
CDR3 DNA: TGTGCCAGCAGCCAACGCAACGCAGGGGGTCAGCCCCAGCATTTT
CDR3 protein: CASSQRNAGGQPQHF

D gene: NA
J gene: TRBJ1-1
clone size: NA
V gene: TRBV19
CDR3 DNA: TGTGCCAGTAGTCCCCAGGGGATTGACGCTGAAGCTTTCTTT
CDR3 protein: CASSPQGIDAEAFF

D gene: TRBD1
J gene: TRBJ1-1
clone size: NA
V gene: TRBV25-1
CDR3 DNA: TGTGCCAGCAGTGGGGGACAGGGGGCGGAGTACAGTGAAGCTTTCTTT
CDR3 protein: CASSGGQGAEYSEAFF

D gene: TRBD1
J gene: TRBJ2-7
clone size: NA
V gene: TRBV15
CDR3 DNA: TGTGCCACCAGCATGGGACAGGGGTCCTACGAGCAGTACTTC
CDR3 protein: CATSMGQGSYEQYF

D gene: TRBD1
J gene: TRBJ2-7
clone size: NA
V gene: TRBV6-2/TRBV6-3
CDR3 DNA: TGTGCCAGCAGTAAAGGGACAGCCTCCTACGAGCAGTACTTC
CDR3 protein: CASSKGTASYEQYF

D gene: NA
J gene: TRBJ1-2
clone size: once
V gene: TRBV5-1
CDR3 DNA: TGCGCCAGCAGCTCGACGTCGGGAAGCGCTCCCTATGGCTACACCTTC
CDR3 protein: CASSSTSGSAPYGYTF

D gene: NA
J gene: TRBJ1-2
clone size: NA
V gene: TRBV28
CDR3 DNA: TGTGCCAGCACTGTCGGCTCTGGGTATGGCTACACCTTC
CDR3 protein: CASTVGSGYGYTF

D gene: NA
J gene: TRBJ2-6
clone size: NA
V gene: TRBV20-1
CDR3 DNA: TGCAGTGCGTTGAGGGACGGTGGGGCCAACGTCCTGACTTTC
CDR3 protein: CSALRDGGANVLTF

D gene: NA
J gene: TRBJ1-4
clone size: NA
V gene: TRBV7-9
CDR3 DNA: TGTGCCAGCAGTAATGGACAGAGTACTAATGAAAAACTGTTTTTT
CDR3 protein: CASSNGQSTNEKLFF

D gene: NA
J gene: TRBJ2-1
clone size: NA
V gene: TRBV9
CDR3 DNA: TGTGCCAGCAGCGTAACCCTTTACAATGAGCAGTTCTTC
CDR3 protein: CASSVTLYNEQFF

D gene: TRBD2
J gene: TRBJ2-7
clone size: NA
V gene: TRBV4-3
CDR3 DNA: TGCGCCAGCAGCCAAGATCGGGCGGGAGGGCCGAAACAGTACTTC
CDR3 protein: CASSQDRAGGPKQYF

D gene: TRBD1
J gene: TRBJ2-7
clone size: NA
V gene: TRBV4-3
CDR3 DNA: TGCGCCAGCAGCCCTCACAGGGGGCAAGGCGAGCAGTACTTC
CDR3 protein: CASSPHRGQGEQYF

D gene: NA
J gene: TRBJ2-1
clone size: NA
V gene: TRBV18
CDR3 DNA: TGTGCCAGCTCACCAGGGACCGCTAGGGATGAGCAGTTCTTC
CDR3 protein: CASSPGTARDEQFF